Listed below are T cell receptor beta chains from one sample, sequenced in a study of cytomegalovirus exposure and HLA in healthy donors. TCRdb's copy holds only in-frame clones and misses some; the assay was immunoSEQ multiplex PCR. The sample includes around 150,000 clones, around 80% of them seen just once. The sequencing sample was made of PBMCs. All receptors derive from a man aged 25-40 years in good health and CMV-seropositive. Each CDR3 is given with its conserved first and last residue. The D gene is left open where the match is weak. The listing skips clone size in some rows; elsewhere it reads once, few, many or a size class.

size: once; J: TRBJ2-2; V: TRBV7-2; D: NA; length: 14; CDR3: CASSPLGGTGELFF; DNA: TGTGCCAGCAGCCCCTTGGGGGGCACCGGGGAGCTGTTTTTT
size: NA; J: TRBJ1-4; V: TRBV2; D: NA; length: 14; CDR3: CASNGVRGERKLFF; DNA: TGTGCCAGCAACGGGGTGCGGGGCGAGCGAAAACTGTTTTTT
size: NA; J: TRBJ1-1; V: TRBV10-1; D: NA; length: 16; CDR3: CASSENGGGGNTEAFF; DNA: TGCGCCAGCAGTGAGAACGGGGGAGGTGGGAACACTGAAGCTTTCTTT
size: NA; J: TRBJ1-2; V: TRBV10-1; D: NA; length: 13; CDR3: CASSPDRRFGYTF; DNA: TGCGCCAGCAGCCCAGACAGAAGATTCGGCTACACCTTC
size: NA; J: TRBJ2-3; V: TRBV4-2; D: NA; length: 15; CDR3: CASGGDVGGPRGQYF; DNA: TGTGCCAGTGGGGGGGATGTCGGGGGGCCACGCGGGCAGTATTTT
size: NA; J: TRBJ2-3; V: TRBV12-5; D: NA; length: 14; CDR3: CASGFSQQGDTQYF; DNA: TGTGCTAGTGGTTTCTCCCAACAGGGCGATACGCAGTATTTT
size: NA; J: TRBJ2-7; V: TRBV2; D: NA; length: 12; CDR3: CASSENQGRWYF; DNA: TGTGCCAGCAGTGAAAATCAAGGGAGATGGTACTTC
size: NA; J: TRBJ2-3; V: TRBV7-2; D: TRBD2; length: 15; CDR3: CASSLSGGGSDTQYF; DNA: TGTGCCAGCAGCCTCTCAGGCGGGGGGTCAGATACGCAGTATTTT
size: NA; J: TRBJ1-3; V: TRBV6-6; D: NA; length: 16; CDR3: CASSYRGENSGNTIYF; DNA: TGTGCCAGCAGTTATCGGGGGGAGAACTCTGGAAACACCATATATTTT
size: NA; J: TRBJ2-3; V: TRBV30; D: TRBD2; length: 15; CDR3: CAWSAGGTNMDTQYF; DNA: TGTGCCTGGAGCGCGGGGGGGACGAACATGGATACGCAGTATTTT
size: NA; J: TRBJ1-6; V: TRBV18; D: TRBD1; length: 14; CDR3: CASSSDRVDSPLHF; DNA: TGTGCCAGCTCATCGGACAGGGTCGATTCACCCCTCCACTTT
size: NA; J: TRBJ2-7; V: TRBV7-9; D: TRBD2; length: 18; CDR3: CSSSPRGLAGAWGDEQYF; DNA: TGTTCCAGCAGCCCCCGGGGACTAGCGGGGGCTTGGGGGGACGAGCAGTACTTC
size: NA; J: TRBJ2-1; V: TRBV7-9; D: NA; length: 12; CDR3: CASSLDFGEQFF; DNA: TGTGCCAGCAGCTTGGACTTTGGTGAGCAGTTCTTC
size: NA; J: TRBJ2-3; V: TRBV18; D: NA; length: 14; CDR3: CASSPRGSTDTQYF; DNA: TGTGCCAGCTCACCGCGGGGCAGCACAGATACGCAGTATTTT
size: NA; J: TRBJ2-7; V: TRBV6-1; D: TRBD1; length: 15; CDR3: CASSEYRGASYEQYF; DNA: TGTGCCAGCAGTGAATACAGGGGGGCCTCCTACGAGCAGTACTTC
size: few; J: TRBJ1-6; V: TRBV4-1; D: NA; length: 16; CDR3: CASSSEGGSVTSPLHF; DNA: TGCGCCAGCAGCTCCGAGGGTGGGTCTGTGACATCACCCCTCCACTTT